This is a list of T cell receptor beta chains from one sample in a study of cytomegalovirus exposure and HLA in healthy donors. TCRdb's table, derived via immunoSEQ multiplex PCR, lists solely in-frame clones and lacks some. This sample yields about 190,000 clones, of which approximately 77% are seen a single time; about 3% belongs to the top ten. Sequenced: PBMCs. These receptors were taken from a man aged 35 to 55 in good health and CMV-seropositive. Each CDR3 is given with its conserved first and last residue. D genes are given only for firm matches. Not every row has a clone size; where given, it reads once, few, many or a size class.

TGTGCCAGCTCACCCATACAGGGGGCGTCTAATGAAAAACTGTTTTTT,CASSPIQGASNEKLFF,TRBV18,TRBD1,NA,TRBJ1-4
TGTGCTAGCAATGGCCCCAGGACAGGGGCAAATCAGCCCCAGCATTTT,CASNGPRTGANQPQHF,TRBV28,TRBD1,NA,TRBJ1-5
TGTGCCAGCAGTCCCACGGGGGGCGCATCAACTAATGAAAAACTGTTTTTT,CASSPTGGASTNEKLFF,TRBV28,NA,NA,TRBJ1-4
TGCGCCAGCAGTCCCCGGACAGGGCGTTCGGCTGAAGCTTTCTTT,CASSPRTGRSAEAFF,TRBV5-1,TRBD1,NA,TRBJ1-1
TGCAGCGTTGTTCCTTTCTCCTACAATGAGCAGTTCTTC,CSVVPFSYNEQFF,TRBV29-1,NA,NA,TRBJ2-1
TGTGCCAGCAGACGCTCTAGCGGGACAGTGTACGAGCAGTACTTC,CASRRSSGTVYEQYF,TRBV5-4,TRBD2,NA,TRBJ2-7
TGTGCCAGCAGCTTGGTTGGGGCAGGAGGAAACACCATATATTTT,CASSLVGAGGNTIYF,TRBV5-4,NA,once,TRBJ1-3
TGTGCCAGCTCGCCACCGGGGACAGGGCCCCACACTGAAGCTTTCTTT,CASSPPGTGPHTEAFF,TRBV18,TRBD1,NA,TRBJ1-1
TGTGCCAGCAGCTCCGGCGGGGGGGCAGCAGATACGCAGTATTTT,CASSSGGGAADTQYF,TRBV7-3,TRBD2,NA,TRBJ2-3
TGTGCCAGCAGCTTAGACGGACAGAATAACTACAATGAGCAGTTCTTC,CASSLDGQNNYNEQFF,TRBV7-2,NA,NA,TRBJ2-1
TGTGCCAGCAGCCCCAGGACTAGCGGGGGGGGTGAGCAGTTCTTC,CASSPRTSGGGEQFF,TRBV5-6,TRBD2,NA,TRBJ2-1
TGTGCCAGCAGTTTATGGGACAGGGGCTATGGCTACACCTTC,CASSLWDRGYGYTF,TRBV27,TRBD1,once,TRBJ1-2
TGTGCCAGCAGCTTCGCTCCTAATAGTCCCGGCACAGATACGCAGTATTTT,CASSFAPNSPGTDTQYF,TRBV7-9,NA,NA,TRBJ2-3
TGTGCCAGCGACAGGGGGGGCAAAGCAGATACGCAGTATTTT,CASDRGGKADTQYF,TRBV2,TRBD1,NA,TRBJ2-3
TGTGCCAGCAGCGCGGGGGCTACCTCAGGGAAAGAGACCCAGTACTTC,CASSAGATSGKETQYF,TRBV5-4,NA,once,TRBJ2-5
TGCGCCAGCAGCTTGTCCGGGAACTCCTACAATGAGCAGTTCTTC,CASSLSGNSYNEQFF,TRBV5-1,NA,NA,TRBJ2-1
TGTGCCAGCAGCTTGGGGACACTGAACACTGAAGCTTTCTTT,CASSLGTLNTEAFF,TRBV5-5,NA,NA,TRBJ1-1
TGTGCCAGCAGCAAAGGTTTTGGGGCTTATAATTCACCCCTCCACTTT,CASSKGFGAYNSPLHF,TRBV21-1,NA,NA,TRBJ1-6
TGTGCCAGCAGTCCCGGGACTAGGGGCACAGATACGCAGTATTTT,CASSPGTRGTDTQYF,TRBV2,TRBD2,NA,TRBJ2-3
TGCGCCAGCAGCCCCGGGACAGGGGGCAATCAGCCCCAGCATTTT,CASSPGTGGNQPQHF,TRBV5-1,TRBD1,NA,TRBJ1-5
TGCGCCAGCAGCCTCCGGGACAGCCAAGAGACCCAGTACTTC,CASSLRDSQETQYF,TRBV5-1,TRBD1,NA,TRBJ2-5
TGTGCCAGCAGCTTAAGACTAGCGGGAGGGCTTGACGAGCAGTACTTC,CASSLRLAGGLDEQYF,TRBV7-9,TRBD2,NA,TRBJ2-7
TGCGCCAGCAGCCAAGGGACTAGCGGCAACACAGATACGCAGTATTTT,CASSQGTSGNTDTQYF,TRBV4-1,TRBD2,once,TRBJ2-3
TGTGCCAGTCGGACAGGGGGGACAGTTGGAAACACCATATATTTT,CASRTGGTVGNTIYF,TRBV2,TRBD1,NA,TRBJ1-3
TGTGCCAGCAGCATCCTGACTAGCGGCCCAGGGGAGCAGTACTTC,CASSILTSGPGEQYF,TRBV11-2,TRBD2,once,TRBJ2-7
TGTGCCAGTAGTCGTACGCGGGACAGAGCTTATGGCTACACCTTC,CASSRTRDRAYGYTF,TRBV19,TRBD1,NA,TRBJ1-2
TGTGCCAGTAGTAACCAGGATAGCAATCAGCCCCAGCATTTT,CASSNQDSNQPQHF,TRBV19,NA,NA,TRBJ1-5
TGCGCCAGCAGCCAAGATTACTTAGCAGGGCGAGTATATGGCTACACCTTC,CASSQDYLAGRVYGYTF,TRBV4-3,NA,NA,TRBJ1-2
TGTGCCAGCAGCTCCCCACAGGGGGTAGAGACCCAGTACTTC,CASSSPQGVETQYF,TRBV7-2,TRBD1,NA,TRBJ2-5
TGTGCCAGCAGTCCGGGGGGACAAAAGTACTTC,CASSPGGQKYF,TRBV6-5,NA,NA,TRBJ2-7
TGTGCCAGCAGCCAAGCGTACCAGGGCATGAACACTGAAGCTTTCTTT,CASSQAYQGMNTEAFF,TRBV14,NA,NA,TRBJ1-1
TGTGCCAGTAGTAGGGGACAGGCGGCGACCTACGAGCAGTACTTC,CASSRGQAATYEQYF,TRBV19,TRBD1,NA,TRBJ2-7
TGTGCCAGCATTCGGGGTTCGGGCACAGATACGCAGTATTTT,CASIRGSGTDTQYF,TRBV28,NA,NA,TRBJ2-3
TGTGCCAGCAGCCCCGAATGGGCCGGGAACTCTGGAAACACCATATATTTT,CASSPEWAGNSGNTIYF,TRBV7-9,NA,NA,TRBJ1-3
TGTGCCAGCAGAAAGACTAGCGGGAACACCGGGGAGCTGTTTTTT,CASRKTSGNTGELFF,TRBV2,TRBD2,NA,TRBJ2-2